The T cell receptor beta chain described here comes from a study of graft-versus-host responses after intestinal transplantation. V shed 1 base and J shed 7 bases, with 18 bases lying between them. From germline, CDR1 is SGHRS and CDR2 YFSETQ. The CDR3 runs 16 residues. Clones were sequenced by immunoSEQ multiplex PCR, and TCRdb holds only the in-frame ones, with some missing. Among about 78,000 clones listed, roughly 91% were seen once. To note about this clone: Its antigen is still unknown.

This sequence was found in a human donor who was the organ donor for an intestinal transplant. The chain recombines TRBV5-1 with TRBJ2-1; weak D call: TRBD1 (6 bases). Material: unstimulated CD8+ T cells sorted from spleen or lymph node cells, obtained before transplant. CDR3 bases: TGCGCCAGCAGCTTGACAGGGAGCTTCCCTCTTAATGAGCAGTTCTTC. This sequence encodes CASSLTGSFPLNEQFF.